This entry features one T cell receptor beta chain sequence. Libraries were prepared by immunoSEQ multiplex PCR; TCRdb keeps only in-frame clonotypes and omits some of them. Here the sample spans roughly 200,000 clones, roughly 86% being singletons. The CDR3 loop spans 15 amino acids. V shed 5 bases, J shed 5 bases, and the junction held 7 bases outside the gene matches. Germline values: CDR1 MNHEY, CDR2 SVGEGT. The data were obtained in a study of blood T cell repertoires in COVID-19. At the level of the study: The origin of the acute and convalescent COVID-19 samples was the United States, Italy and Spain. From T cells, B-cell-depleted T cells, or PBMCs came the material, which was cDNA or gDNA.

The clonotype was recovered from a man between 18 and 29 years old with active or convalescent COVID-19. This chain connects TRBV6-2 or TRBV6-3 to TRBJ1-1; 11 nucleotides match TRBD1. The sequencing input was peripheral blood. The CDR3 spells CASSLGQGERTEAFF. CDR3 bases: TGTGCCAGCAGTCTGGGACAGGGGGAGAGGACTGAAGCTTTCTTT.